The T cell receptor beta chain described here comes from a study of vaccination and CD4 T cells after COVID-19. Study overall: The control cultures got either a CEFX pool, an HIV-1 Nef pool, or no peptide at all.

Cultured CD4+ T-cell DNA underwent Oncomine TCR Beta short-read sequencing. TCRdb called the PCR reads again in MiXCR, with one record for every CDR3 protein. The sample has some 11,000 distinct CDR3 sequences; 30% are singletons. As to treatment: approximately nine-day PBMC culture with coronavirus spike peptide pools or control peptides (ViraFEST assay). First, ViraFEST expanded antigen-specific T cells with peptide pools, and next it sequenced the TCRs. Concerning this clonotype: Its antigen is unknown.

Germline assignment: CDR1 SGHKS and CDR2 YYEKEE (reference sequence). Trimming took 4 bases from V and 7 from J; bases not matched to a gene: 6. There are 13 residues in the CDR3. The sequenced sample consisted of cultured CD4+ T cells from blood. This chain uses TRBV5-5 with TRBJ2-5, with 8 bases fitting TRBD1. This sequence was found in a human donor with COVID-19. CDR3 residues: CASSPQGAGTQYF. As DNA, the CDR3 is TGTGCCAGCAGCCCGCAGGGGGCAGGGACCCAGTACTTC. Drawing the rest from reference TRBV5-5 and TRBJ2-5, the complete variable domain is DAGVTQSPTHLIKTRGQQVTLRCSPISGHKSVSWYQQVLGQGPQFIFQYYEKEERGRGNFPDRFSARQFPNYSSELNVNALLLGDSALYLCASSPQGAGTQYFGPGTRLLVL.